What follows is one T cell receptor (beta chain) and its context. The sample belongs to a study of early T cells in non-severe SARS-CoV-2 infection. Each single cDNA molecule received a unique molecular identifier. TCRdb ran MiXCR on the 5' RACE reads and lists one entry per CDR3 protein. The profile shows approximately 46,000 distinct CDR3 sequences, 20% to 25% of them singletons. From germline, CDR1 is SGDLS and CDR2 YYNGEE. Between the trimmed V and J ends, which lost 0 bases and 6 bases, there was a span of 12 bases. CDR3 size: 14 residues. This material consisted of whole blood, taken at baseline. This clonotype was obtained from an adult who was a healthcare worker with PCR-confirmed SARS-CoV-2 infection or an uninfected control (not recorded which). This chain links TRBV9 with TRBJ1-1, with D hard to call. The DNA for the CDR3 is TGTGCCAGCAGCGTAGCCGGGCTAAGCCCTGAAGCTTTCTTT. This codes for CASSVAGLSPEAFF.